This TCR beta chain derives from a study of response to subunit inactivated influenza vaccine. TCRdb re-derived calls from the RT-PCR reads in MiXCR, one entry per CDR3 protein. The sample lists more than 450,000 distinct CDR3 sequences; roughly 12% were seen once. This CDR3 is built from 12 residues. The germline V gene has CDR1 MDHEN and CDR2 SYDVKM. V gave up 7 bases and J gave up 7 bases, with 13 bases separating them. The sample holds a few counts of this clonotype. The same sample was also studied in work on T cells expressing NK-cell markers. That work contributes: Template switching by 5'RACE with UMIs generated the TCR beta cDNA. TCR beta repertoires came from sorted CD3+CD56+NKG2C+, CD3+CD56+NKG2C- and CD3+CD56-NKG2C+ T cells. Of eight sequenced donors, seven were HCMV-seropositive and one HCMV-seronegative. A few donors likewise had their CD3+CD56-NKG2C+ fraction led by these clonotypes. There remained a lack of clarity about HCMV specificity of expanded NKG2C+ T cell clones.

The material sequenced was PBMCs from blood, taken on the day of vaccination. The clonotype comes from a man in his fifties who received an inactivated influenza vaccine. This rearrangement joins TRBV28 to TRBJ2-5, with D tentatively TRBD1 or TRBD2 (5 bases each). The CDR3 DNA reads TGTGCCAGCATGAGGGGATCCGGGACCCAGTACTTC. Protein product: CASMRGSGTQYF.